The TCR beta chain under discussion was sequenced for a study of blood T cell repertoires in COVID-19. Turning to the study itself: The study drew acute and convalescent COVID-19 samples from the United States, Italy and Spain. From T cells, B-cell-depleted T cells, or PBMCs came the material, which was cDNA or gDNA.

Sequencing used immunoSEQ multiplex PCR; TCRdb keeps in-frame clones, though not all of them. The sample gives 130,000 to 150,000 clones, approximately 87% of which show up once; 8.5% to 9% is in the top ten. The CDR3 is 16 amino acids. The germline gives CDR1 MNHEY, CDR2 SMNVEV (reference sequence). V trimming: 6 bases; J trimming: 6 bases; junction bases outside the gene matches: 12. In its sample, this clone was seen once. Sequencing was done on a sample of peripheral blood. The chain has TRBV27 and TRBJ2-1; TRBD1 matches 9 bases. This clonotype was obtained from a woman in her 50s with active or convalescent COVID-19. The CDR3 DNA sequence: TGTGCCAGCAGCCGAAATAAGGACAGGGGCCGCAATGAGCAGTTCTTC. It codes for CASSRNKDRGRNEQFF.